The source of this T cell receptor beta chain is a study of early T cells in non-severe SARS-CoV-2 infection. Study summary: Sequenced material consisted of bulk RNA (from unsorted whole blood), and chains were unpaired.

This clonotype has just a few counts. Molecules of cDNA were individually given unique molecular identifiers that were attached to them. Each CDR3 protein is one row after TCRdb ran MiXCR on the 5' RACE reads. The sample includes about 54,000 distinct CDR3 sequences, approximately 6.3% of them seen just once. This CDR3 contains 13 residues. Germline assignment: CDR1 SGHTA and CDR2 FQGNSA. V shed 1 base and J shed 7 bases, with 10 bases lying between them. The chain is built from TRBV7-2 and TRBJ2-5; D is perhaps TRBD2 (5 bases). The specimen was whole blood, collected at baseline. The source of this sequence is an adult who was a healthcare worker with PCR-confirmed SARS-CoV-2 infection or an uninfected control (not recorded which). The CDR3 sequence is CASSLEAEGTQYF. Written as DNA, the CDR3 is TGTGCCAGCAGCTTAGAGGCCGAGGGGACCCAGTACTTC.